A selection of T cell receptor beta chains follows, all from one sample in a study of shared clonotypes between healthy human individuals. Using immunoSEQ multiplex PCR, the repertoire was profiled, and TCRdb retains in-frame clones only, with some absent. The sample records under 350,000 clones, around 87% being singletons. The sequencing sample was made of memory CD8+ T cells sorted from blood. These receptors were obtained from a man aged 18 to 35 in good health. The CDR3 runs from the conserved cysteine through the conserved F or W. The order of the fields is clone size, D gene, V gene, J gene, CDR3 length, CDR3 protein, CDR3 DNA. The D gene is left open where the match is weak. Size tells how often a clone was seen (once, few, many) or the class of an expanded clone, and some rows leave it out.

>-|TRBD1|TRBV28|TRBJ1-2|17
CASSSHWEGALDYGYTF
TGTGCCAGCAGTTCCCACTGGGAGGGGGCTTTAGACTATGGCTACACCTTC
>-|-|TRBV7-9|TRBJ2-2|13
CASSDPGDGELFF
TGTGCCAGCAGCGACCCGGGGGACGGGGAGCTGTTTTTT
>-|TRBD1|TRBV14|TRBJ1-3|16
CASSQEGGGAGNTIYF
TGTGCCAGCAGCCAAGAAGGAGGGGGCGCTGGAAACACCATATATTTT
>-|-|TRBV7-9|TRBJ2-1|14
CASKVVLAYNEQFF
TGTGCCAGCAAAGTCGTCCTAGCATACAATGAGCAGTTCTTC
>-|TRBD1|TRBV6-6|TRBJ1-5|15
CASSYGQGEIGPQHF
TGTGCCAGCAGTTACGGACAGGGGGAAATCGGACCCCAGCATTTT
>-|TRBD2|TRBV13|TRBJ2-7|17
CASSLGLRASGSYEQYF
TGTGCCAGCAGCTTAGGTCTGCGGGCTAGCGGCTCCTACGAGCAGTACTTC
>-|-|TRBV27|TRBJ1-4|14
CASSPTGDHEKLFF
TGTGCCAGCAGCCCGACAGGAGATCATGAAAAACTGTTTTTT
>-|TRBD2|TRBV4-3|TRBJ2-2|17
CASSQGILAGVTGELFF
TGCGCCAGCAGCCAAGGTATACTAGCGGGAGTCACCGGGGAGCTGTTTTTT
>once|-|TRBV7-9|TRBJ2-7|12
CASSPQSFEQYF
TGTGCCAGCAGTCCCCAGTCTTTCGAGCAGTACTTC
>once|-|TRBV6-5|TRBJ2-7|14
CASSYSGESYEQYF
TGTGCCAGCAGTTACTCCGGGGAGTCCTACGAGCAGTACTTC
>-|-|TRBV6-6|TRBJ2-2|11
CASSLVGELFF
TGTGCCAGCAGTTTGGTGGGGGAGCTGTTTTTT
>many|-|TRBV6-1|TRBJ1-1|12
CASILGGREAFF
TGTGCCAGCATCCTTGGCGGTAGGGAAGCTTTCTTT
>-|TRBD2|TRBV11-2|TRBJ2-1|16
CASSLVAGAVYNEQFF
TGTGCCAGCAGCTTAGTAGCGGGAGCCGTTTACAATGAGCAGTTCTTC
>-|-|TRBV28|TRBJ1-1|15
CASSLGDFTSTEAFF
TGTGCCAGCAGTTTAGGGGACTTCACGAGCACTGAAGCTTTCTTT
>-|TRBD1|TRBV27|TRBJ2-7|13
CASSSRDSYEQYF
TGTGCCAGCAGTTCACGGGACAGCTACGAGCAGTACTTC
>-|-|TRBV19|TRBJ2-1|11
CASSISNEQFF
TGTGCCAGTAGTATATCCAATGAGCAGTTCTTC
>once|TRBD2|TRBV19|TRBJ2-1|13
CASSISGNNEQFF
TGTGCCAGTAGTATAAGCGGGAACAATGAGCAGTTCTTC
>-|-|TRBV9|TRBJ1-1|14
CASSAPGADTEAFF
TGTGCCAGCAGCGCCCCGGGGGCGGACACTGAAGCTTTCTTT
>-|-|TRBV29-1|TRBJ2-3|15
CSVLERGSATDTQYF
TGCAGCGTTCTTGAAAGGGGATCCGCCACAGATACGCAGTATTTT
>-|TRBD2|TRBV6-1|TRBJ2-7|19
CASSGVGTSGSVSSYEQYF
TGTGCCAGCAGTGGCGTCGGGACTAGCGGGAGTGTAAGCTCCTACGAGCAGTACTTC
>-|TRBD2|TRBV5-6|TRBJ2-3|16
CASSPGLAGGPDTQYF
TGTGCCAGCAGCCCTGGACTAGCGGGAGGGCCGGATACGCAGTATTTT
>-|-|TRBV5-6|TRBJ1-1|12
CASSFSMTEAFF
TGTGCCAGCAGCTTTTCTATGACTGAAGCTTTCTTT
>-|-|TRBV7-8|TRBJ2-4|16
CASSPRLWGGQNIQYF
TGTGCCAGCAGCCCCCGACTGTGGGGGGGCCAGAACATTCAGTACTTC
>-|TRBD1|TRBV7-9|TRBJ2-7|13
CASSWDSDYEQYF
TGTGCCAGCAGTTGGGACAGCGATTACGAGCAGTACTTC